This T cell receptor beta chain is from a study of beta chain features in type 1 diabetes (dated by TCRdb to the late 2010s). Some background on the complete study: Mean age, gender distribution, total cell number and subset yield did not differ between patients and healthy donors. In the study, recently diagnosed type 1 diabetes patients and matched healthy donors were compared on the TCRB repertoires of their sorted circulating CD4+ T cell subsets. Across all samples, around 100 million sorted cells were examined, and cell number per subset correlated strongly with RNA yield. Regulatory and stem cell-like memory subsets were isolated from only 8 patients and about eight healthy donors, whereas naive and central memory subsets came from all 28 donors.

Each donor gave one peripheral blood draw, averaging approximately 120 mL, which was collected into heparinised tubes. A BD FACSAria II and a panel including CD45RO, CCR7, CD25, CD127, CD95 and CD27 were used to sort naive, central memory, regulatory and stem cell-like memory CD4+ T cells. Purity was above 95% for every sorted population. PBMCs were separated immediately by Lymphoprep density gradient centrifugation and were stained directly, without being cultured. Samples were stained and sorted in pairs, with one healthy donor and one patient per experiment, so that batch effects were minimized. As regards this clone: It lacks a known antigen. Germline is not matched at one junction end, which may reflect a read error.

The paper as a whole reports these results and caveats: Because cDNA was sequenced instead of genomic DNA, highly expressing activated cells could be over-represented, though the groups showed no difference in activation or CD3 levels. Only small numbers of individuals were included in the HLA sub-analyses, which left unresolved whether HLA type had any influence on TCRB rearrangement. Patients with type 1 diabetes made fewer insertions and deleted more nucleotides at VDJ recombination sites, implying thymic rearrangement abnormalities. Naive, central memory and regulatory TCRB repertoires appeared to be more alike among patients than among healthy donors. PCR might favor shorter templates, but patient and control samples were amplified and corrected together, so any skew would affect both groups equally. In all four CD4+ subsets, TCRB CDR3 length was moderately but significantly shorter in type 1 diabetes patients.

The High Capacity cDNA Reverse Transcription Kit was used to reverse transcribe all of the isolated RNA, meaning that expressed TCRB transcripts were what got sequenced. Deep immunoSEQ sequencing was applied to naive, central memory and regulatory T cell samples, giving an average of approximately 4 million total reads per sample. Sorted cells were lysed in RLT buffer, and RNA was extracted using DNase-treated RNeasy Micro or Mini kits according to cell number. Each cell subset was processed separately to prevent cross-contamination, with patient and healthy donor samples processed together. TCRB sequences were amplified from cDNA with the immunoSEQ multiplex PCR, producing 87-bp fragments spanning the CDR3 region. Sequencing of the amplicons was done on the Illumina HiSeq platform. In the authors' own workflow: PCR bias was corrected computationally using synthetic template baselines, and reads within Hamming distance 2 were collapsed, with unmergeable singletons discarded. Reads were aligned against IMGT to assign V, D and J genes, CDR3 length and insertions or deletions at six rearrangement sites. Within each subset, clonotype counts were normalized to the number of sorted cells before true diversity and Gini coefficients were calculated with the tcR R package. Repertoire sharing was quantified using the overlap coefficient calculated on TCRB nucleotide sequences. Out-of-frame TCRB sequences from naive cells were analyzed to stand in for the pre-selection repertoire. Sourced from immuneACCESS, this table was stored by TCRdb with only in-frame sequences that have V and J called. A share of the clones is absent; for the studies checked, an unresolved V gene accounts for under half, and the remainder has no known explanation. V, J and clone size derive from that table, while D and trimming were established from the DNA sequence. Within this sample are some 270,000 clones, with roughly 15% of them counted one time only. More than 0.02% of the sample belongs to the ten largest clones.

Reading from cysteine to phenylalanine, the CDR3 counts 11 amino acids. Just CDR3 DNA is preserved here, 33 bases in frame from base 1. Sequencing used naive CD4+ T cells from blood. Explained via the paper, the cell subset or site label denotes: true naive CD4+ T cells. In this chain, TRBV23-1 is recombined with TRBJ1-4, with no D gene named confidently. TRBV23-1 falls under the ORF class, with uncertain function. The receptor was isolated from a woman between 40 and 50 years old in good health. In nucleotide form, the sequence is TGCGCCAGCACCCGATTTGAAAAACTGCTTTTT. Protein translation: CASTRFEKLLF.